The 24 T cell receptor beta chains given below trace back to one sample, sequenced in a study of CD8+ T cells in alopecia areata. Following extraction, RNA underwent reverse transcription to cDNA, which served as the sequencing template. Generated by immunoSEQ multiplex PCR, the TCRdb table keeps only in-frame clones and is missing some. The profile shows 120,000 or so clones, 50% to 75% of them singletons. As for treatment: oral pan-JAK inhibitor, 5-10 mg twice daily. The material was CD8+ T cells sorted from blood, obtained at week 4, from a patient treated with tofacitinib. The receptors were gathered from a human donor with alopecia areata.

This clone was seen a handful of times. This sequence joins TRBV29-1 and TRBJ1-2; D is ambiguous. The V gene's germline CDR1 is SQVTM and CDR2 ANQGSEA. The CDR3 consists of 14 residues. V gave up 3 bases and J gave up 7 bases, with 18 bases separating them. CDR3 amino acids: CSVEKDRLTGGYTF. The CDR3 DNA is TGCAGCGTTGAGAAGGACCGCCTCACGGGTGGCTACACCTTC.

A single count supports this clone. The rearrangement uses TRBV19 and TRBJ1-6; D ambiguous. Germline-derived CDR1 and CDR2 are LNHDA and SQIVND (reference sequence). V was trimmed by 1 base and J by 7 bases, leaving 11 bases between them. This CDR3 region has 15 residues. CDR3 sequence reads: CASSIGKGSNSPLHF. DNA of the CDR3: TGTGCCAGTAGTATAGGAAAGGGTTCGAATTCACCCCTCCACTTT.

The chain recombines TRBV29-1 with TRBJ2-7; D gene unclear. CDR1 and CDR2 from the germline V gene are SQVTM and ANQGSEA. The CDR3 covers 13 residues. The V gene lost 4 bases and the J gene lost 3 bases, with 13 bases spanning the gap. The CDR3: CSVAVANRYEQYF. CDR3 DNA: TGCAGCGTTGCTGTGGCTAATCGCTACGAGCAGTACTTC.

The chain combines TRBV27 with TRBJ1-1; 8 nucleotides agree with TRBD1. The V segment lost 7 bases and the J segment 11 bases; nucleotides outside the gene matches: 15. The CDR3 contains 14 residues. CDR1 is MNHEY and CDR2 is SMNVEV in the germline V gene (reference sequence). The DNA for the CDR3 is TGTGCCAGCAACCCCTTGGACCACCGGGACAGGGCTTTCTTT. Its translation is CASNPLDHRDRAFF.

The V call is TRBV27, the J call TRBJ2-5; no clear D. The length of the CDR3 is 13 residues. Trimming took off 7 bases at V and 5 bases at J, with 14 bases between the two ends. Germline CDR1 reads MNHEY; CDR2 reads SMNVEV (reference sequence). CDR3 in amino acids: CASTFTLGETQYF. The CDR3 nucleotides are TGTGCCAGCACCTTTACGCTCGGGGAGACCCAGTACTTC.

This clone was picked up a small number of times. This chain joins TRBV29-1 and TRBJ1-1; D is possibly TRBD1 (5 bases). V was shortened by 8 bases and J by 0 bases, with 13 bases between the two germline ends. This CDR3 contains 13 residues. Germline CDR1 reads SQVTM; CDR2 reads ANQGSEA. The CDR3 DNA is TGCAGCACCTCGGAGGGACTGAACACTGAAGCTTTCTTT. Translated, it gives CSTSEGLNTEAFF.

The chain employs TRBV29-1 and TRBJ1-2, with 7 positions matching TRBD1. Germline assignment: CDR1 SQVTM and CDR2 ANQGSEA. The V and J ends lost 6 bases and 3 bases, in that order; junction bases with no gene match: 4. This CDR3 region has 12 residues. The chain's CDR3 is CSVITGDYGYTF. Written as DNA, the CDR3 is TGCAGCGTCATTACAGGGGACTATGGCTACACCTTC. Filled out from reference TRBV29-1 and TRBJ1-2, the complete variable domain reads SAVISQKPSRDICQRGTSLTIQCQVDSQVTMMFWYRQQPGQSLTLIATANQGSEATYESGFVIDKFPISRPNLTFSTLTVSNMSPEDSSIYLCSVITGDYGYTFGSGTRLTVV.

The chain joins TRBV29-1 to TRBJ1-1; 7 nucleotides align to TRBD1. Germline assignment: CDR1 SQVTM and CDR2 ANQGSEA. V shed 6 bases, J shed 0 bases, and the junction held 10 bases outside the gene matches. The CDR3 spans 15 residues. Here the CDR3 reads CSVGTPGQMNTEAFF. CDR3 sequence (DNA): TGCAGCGTCGGGACGCCGGGACAGATGAACACTGAAGCTTTCTTT.

The chain employs TRBV27 and TRBJ2-1; 7 bases are a match to TRBD2. The germline V gene encodes CDR1 MNHEY and CDR2 SMNVEV (reference sequence). Trimming at V came to 8 bases and at J to 10 bases, leaving 5 bases not matched to a gene. CDR3 length: 11 amino acids. The CDR3 DNA reads TGTGCCAGCGGTCTGGGACTAGAGCAGTTCTTC. The encoded protein is CASGLGLEQFF.

The genes are TRBV6-5 and TRBJ1-1; D is perhaps TRBD1 (5 bases). Germline CDR1 reads MNHEY; CDR2 reads SVGAGI. The CDR3 extends over 14 amino acids. V lost 0 bases and J 2 bases, leaving 7 bases between the germline ends. Here the CDR3 reads CASSYSTANTEAFF. The DNA of the CDR3 is TGTGCCAGCAGTTACTCGACAGCCAACACTGAAGCTTTCTTT.

The chain employs TRBV10-3 and TRBJ2-7; 9 nucleotides match TRBD2. J lost 0 bases, V lost 9 bases, and 6 bases had no gene match. CDR1 and CDR2 (germline): ENHRY, SYGVKD. This CDR3 is 14 amino acids long. The CDR3 sequence: CAIGPSGDSYEQYF. The CDR3 DNA is TGTGCCATAGGACCTAGCGGGGACTCCTACGAGCAGTACTTC.

CDR3 protein: CAWSVGVGSVQYF. The CDR3 DNA sequence: TGTGCCTGGAGTGTAGGGGTAGGGAGCGTTCAGTACTTC. The rearrangement uses TRBV30 and TRBJ2-4; D assignment may be TRBD1 or TRBD2 (5 bases each). Trimming left V 0 bases short and J 11 bases short, with 14 bases between. CDR3 length equals 13 residues. Looked up from germline, CDR1 is GTSNPN and CDR2 is SVGIG (reference sequence). The variable domain in full, with the rest retrieved from reference TRBV30 and TRBJ2-4, is SQTIHQWPATLVQPVGSPLSLECTVEGTSNPNLYWYRQAAGRGLQLLFYSVGIGQISSEVPQNLSASRPQDRQFILSSKKLLLSDSGFYLCAWSVGVGSVQYFGAGTRLSVL.

This chain connects TRBV4-1 to TRBJ2-5; perhaps TRBD2 as D (6 bases). Deletions cut 0 bases from V and 2 bases from J, with 10 bases between. From germline, CDR1 is MGHRA and CDR2 YSYEKL. This CDR3 has 15 residues. The CDR3 spells CASSQELRGQETQYF. CDR3 coding DNA: TGCGCCAGCAGCCAAGAACTCCGGGGGCAAGAGACCCAGTACTTC.

The chain employs TRBV29-1 and TRBJ2-7; D ambiguous. Germline CDR1 and CDR2: SQVTM and ANQGSEA. V was shortened by 7 bases and J by 3 bases, with 13 bases between the two germline ends. CDR3 size: 12 residues. DNA for the CDR3: TGCAGCGCCTTCAATCAGGACTACGAGCAGTACTTC. Its protein is CSAFNQDYEQYF.

The V gene is TRBV27, the J gene TRBJ1-2; D not certain. V dropped 2 bases and J dropped 6 bases, with 16 bases sitting between them. Germline V gene sequence: CDR1 MNHEY, CDR2 SMNVEV (reference sequence). The CDR3 spans 15 residues. The CDR3 DNA follows: TGTGCCAGCAGTTTAGGCTTTGGAGGGCGGGATGGCTACACCTTC. This encodes CASSLGFGGRDGYTF.

This clone has just a few counts. For the CDR3, the DNA is TGCAGCGTTGTTTTAGCGGGGGTTGAGCAGTTCTTC. Encoded protein: CSVVLAGVEQFF. This chain connects TRBV29-1 to TRBJ2-1; TRBD2 agrees at 9 bases. The CDR3 runs 12 residues. CDR1 and CDR2 (germline): SQVTM, ANQGSEA. Trimming cost V 4 bases and J 9 bases; bases outside gene matches: 4.

This clone occurred a few times. This chain joins TRBV29-1 and TRBJ2-3, with TRBD1 identical over 8 bases. Germline assignment: CDR1 SQVTM and CDR2 ANQGSEA. Trimming took 6 bases from V and 5 from J; bases not matched to a gene: 4. CDR3 length: 12 amino acids. CDR3 loop: CSVGTGGDTQYF. The CDR3 DNA sequence: TGCAGCGTCGGGACAGGTGGAGATACGCAGTATTTT.

The chain uses TRBV10-3 and TRBJ1-5; 7 nucleotides line up with TRBD1. The V gene end was trimmed by 6 bases and the J gene end by 3 bases; junction bases not matched to a gene: 5. The CDR3 covers 14 residues. The germline gives CDR1 ENHRY, CDR2 SYGVKD. The CDR3 reads CAISATGDNQPQHF. CDR3 DNA sequence: TGTGCCATCAGCGCTACAGGGGACAATCAGCCCCAGCATTTT.

This clone was picked up a small number of times. The J gene is TRBJ2-5, the V gene TRBV29-1; D is unclear. The germline CDR1 and CDR2 sequences are SQVTM and ANQGSEA. The germline V and J ends were trimmed by 4 bases and 0 bases, with 9 bases remaining between them. This CDR3 spans 13 amino acids. The CDR3 coding sequence is TGCAGCGTTGCCATCATGTACCAAGAGACCCAGTACTTC. The encoded protein is CSVAIMYQETQYF.

Only a few counts were recorded for this clone. The chain is built from TRBV25-1 and TRBJ2-5; D may match TRBD1 or TRBD2 (6 bases each). Germline lookup yields CDR1 MGHDK and CDR2 SYGVNS. The CDR3 has 13 residues. Trimming shortened V by 6 bases and J by 4 bases, and 12 bases separated the two germline ends. As DNA, the CDR3 is TGTGCCAGCAGAACCGGAGGGGGAGAGACCCAGTACTTC. Encoded protein: CASRTGGGETQYF.

The chain joins TRBV5-4 to TRBJ1-4; D is unresolved. Germline lookup yields CDR1 SGHNT and CDR2 YYREEE (reference sequence). V lost 1 base and J 0 bases, leaving 13 bases between the germline ends. CDR3 length equals 17 residues. CDR3 residues: CASSLTVTTSTNEKLFF. CDR3 sequence (DNA): TGTGCCAGCAGCTTGACCGTCACAACCTCAACTAATGAAAAACTGTTTTTT. Using reference TRBV5-4 and TRBJ1-4 for the parts outside the CDR3, the full variable domain is ETGVTQSPTHLIKTRGQQVTLRCSSQSGHNTVSWYQQALGQGPQFIFQYYREEENGRGNFPPRFSGLQFPNYSSELNVNALELDDSALYLCASSLTVTTSTNEKLFFGSGTQLSVL.

This clone was observed a single time. The gene calls are TRBV6-5 and TRBJ1-4; maybe TRBD1 (5 bases). Germline V gene lookup returns CDR1 MNHEY and CDR2 SVGAGI. This CDR3 is 13 amino acids long. The V end was cut by 6 bases, the J end by 11 bases, with 16 bases between. The CDR3 sequence is CASSTGPREKLFF. DNA of the CDR3: TGTGCCAGCAGCACAGGCCCGAGGGAGAAACTGTTTTTT.

The chain joins TRBV21-1 to TRBJ2-5; the table assigns TRBD2, which was not confirmed against the DNA. TRBV21-1 is annotated as a pseudogene. This CDR3 region has 17 residues. CDR3: CASNFPPAGENQETQYF. In DNA form, the CDR3 reads TGTGCCAGCAATTTCCCCCCAGCGGGGGAAAACCAAGAGACCCAGTACTTC.

This chain uses TRBV29-1 with TRBJ2-3; tentatively, D is TRBD2 (6 bases). This CDR3 region has 16 residues. Germline values: CDR1 SQVTM, CDR2 ANQGSEA. V was trimmed by 1 base and J by 3 bases, leaving 17 bases between them. This chain's CDR3 is CSVEGSRGTQTDTQYF. The CDR3 DNA sequence: TGCAGCGTTGAAGGATCTCGCGGGACGCAGACAGATACGCAGTATTTT.